A selection of T cell receptor beta chains follows, all from one sample in a study of neurological immune-mediated disorders. A single record per CDR3 protein comes from TCRdb applying MiXCR to the 5' RACE reads. The sample carries tens of thousands of distinct CDR3 sequences, roughly a tenth recorded once. The specimen sequenced was PBMCs. These receptor sequences come from a man between 25 and 39 years old in good health. The conserved cysteine and the conserved F or W are not part of the CDR3 here. Size is stated for part of the rows, as once, few or many counts, or as a class when the clone is expanded.

v_call	j_call	clone_size	cdr3_aa
TRBV3-1	TRBJ1-2	.	ASSQGHNYGYT
TRBV7-6	TRBJ2-7	many	ASSQTTGSYEQY
TRBV29-1	TRBJ2-1	many	SVEWGPLYNEQF
TRBV20-1	TRBJ2-7	many	SAPNRVRQSGISSYEQY
TRBV3-1	TRBJ2-7	many	ASSQGNRGLNEQY
TRBV20-1	TRBJ2-2	many	SARDRGGELF
TRBV6-4	TRBJ2-5	many	ASSPTAGGIETQY
TRBV5-1	TRBJ2-3	many	ASSLAASGIADTQY
TRBV20-1	TRBJ2-1	medium-sized	SARDLRSYNEQF
TRBV20-1	TRBJ2-5	.	SGAGRSGETQY
TRBV5-1	TRBJ2-3	many	ASSFGQGATTDTQY
TRBV28	TRBJ2-7	many	ATEGGSYEQY
TRBV7-2	TRBJ2-1	many	ASRRGGSNNEQF
TRBV5-1	TRBJ2-4	medium-sized	ASSLAGTATLQY
TRBV19	TRBJ1-5	many	ASSYGTEPQH
TRBV28	TRBJ2-7	many	ASRPGGVEQY
TRBV3-1	TRBJ2-1	many	ASSHTGTSVNNEQF
TRBV27	TRBJ2-1	many	ASTSIGGLSEQF
TRBV10-3	TRBJ2-2	many	AISERNGGTNTGELF
TRBV4-1	TRBJ1-6	many	ASSQPTGRNSPLH
TRBV20-1	TRBJ2-7	.	SAKDTAGDPNYEQY
TRBV3-1	TRBJ2-7	many	ASSQGKTGSSYEQY
TRBV15	TRBJ2-4	many	ATSRGGRDNKNIQY
TRBV14	TRBJ2-1	many	ASSQSGGSNEQF
TRBV5-1	TRBJ2-7	many	ASTGKGLGSYEQY
TRBV28	TRBJ1-5	many	ASSSEGVGNQPQH
TRBV28	TRBJ1-3	many	ASTLRGTGNTIY
TRBV7-9	TRBJ2-7	many	ASSPELSPQYEQY
TRBV6-6	TRBJ1-5	many	ASSQDRVVYQPQH
TRBV24-1	TRBJ2-3	many	ATSDWHVAGAGTDTQY
TRBV12-3/TRBV12-4	TRBJ1-5	many	ASSWGDGQPQH
TRBV6-6	TRBJ2-7	many	ASSYSAALNSGEQY
TRBV29-1	TRBJ2-3	.	SAILAGSHTDTQY
TRBV7-3	TRBJ2-1	many	ASRGGRGTYNEQF
TRBV7-8	TRBJ2-1	many	ASSRMGLAYNEQF